Below, 21 T cell receptor beta chains from the same sample are listed, as sequenced in a study of CD8 T cells in ankylosing spondylitis (dated by TCRdb to between 2016 and 2019). The library was obtained by 5' RACE. Sequenced on an Illumina HiSeq 2500. The public sequencing data were trimmed at Q25 with fastp and processed into clonotypes with MiXCR by TCRdb, which kept only in-frame beta chains. Every distinct CDR3 protein forms one entry, paired with its most common genes and DNA. Recorded for this sample are 250,000 or so distinct CDR3 sequences; 15% to 20% of them occurred a single time. The ten largest clones represent around a third of the sample. Sequenced material: blood, either unsorted or a sorted T cell fraction (not recorded which). These receptors were collected from a male donor with ankylosing spondylitis or in good health (not recorded which).

The rearrangement joins TRBV6-5 to TRBJ2-7; no firm D call. This CDR3 has 14 residues. Germline V CDR1 and CDR2: MNHEY, SVGAGI. The V end was cut by 4 bases, the J end by 0 bases, with 10 bases between. The CDR3 DNA sequence: TGTGCCAGCAGTTTTACGCCCAGCTCCTACGAGCAGTACTTC. Translating it yields CASSFTPSSYEQYF.

The V call is TRBV20-1, the J call TRBJ2-5, with a tentative D call TRBD1 (5 bases). Germline V gene sequence: CDR1 DFQATT, CDR2 SNEGSKA (reference sequence). The CDR3 length is 16 residues. Trimming pared 1 base from V and 0 bases from J, leaving 15 bases between. This CDR3 reads CSARGTPQDYQETQYF. DNA of the CDR3: TGCAGTGCTAGAGGGACACCACAAGACTACCAAGAGACCCAGTACTTC.

The genes are TRBV5-1 and TRBJ1-2, with 8 bases aligning to TRBD1. Germline CDR1 is SGHRS and CDR2 is YFSETQ. V was pared by 0 bases and J by 3 bases, with 4 bases of the junction left unmatched. The CDR3 covers 15 residues. The CDR3 loop is CASSLGGQGDYGYTF. CDR3 nucleotide sequence: TGCGCCAGCAGCTTGGGCGGACAGGGAGACTATGGCTACACCTTC.

This clonotype has a handful of counts. The gene calls are TRBV4-1 and TRBJ2-5; maybe TRBD2 (6 bases). Germline loops: CDR1 MGHRA, CDR2 YSYEKL. This CDR3 comprises 13 residues. Trimming removed 0 bases at V and 9 bases at J, with 11 bases between. CDR3: CASSQEDRGAQYF. In DNA form, the CDR3 reads TGCGCCAGCAGCCAAGAAGACCGCGGGGCCCAGTACTTC.

This clonotype has only a few counts. The chain is built from TRBV6-2 or TRBV6-3 and TRBJ2-2; the D is unclear. Trimming took off 4 bases at V and 6 bases at J, with 9 bases between the two ends. CDR1 and CDR2 (germline): MNHEY, SVGEGT. The CDR3 has 13 amino acids. The CDR3 protein is CASSSSFPGELFF. The CDR3 DNA reads as TGTGCCAGCAGTTCTAGTTTCCCCGGGGAGCTGTTTTTT.

This clonotype has a count of ten or more. This chain uses TRBV29-1 with TRBJ2-1; perhaps TRBD1 as D (7 bases). V lost 6 bases and J lost 10, with 25 bases in between. CDR1 and CDR2 (germline): SQVTM, ANQGSEA. This CDR3 has 15 amino acids. The CDR3 here is CSVPFTGARLGEQFF. CDR3 sequence (DNA): TGCAGCGTGCCCTTTACAGGGGCCCGACTAGGAGAGCAGTTCTTC.

The CDR3 protein is CASSFNYYNEQFF. CDR3 nucleotide sequence: TGTGCCAGCAGTTTTAACTATTACAATGAGCAGTTCTTC. This chain connects TRBV27 to TRBJ2-1; D remains unclear. Germline V gene lookup returns CDR1 MNHEY and CDR2 SMNVEV (reference sequence). This CDR3 is built from 13 residues. Between the trimmed V and J ends, which lost 3 bases and 4 bases, there was a span of 7 bases.

This chain joins TRBV4-3 and TRBJ2-1; D gene ambiguous. Germline V CDR1 and CDR2: LGHNA, YSLEER. The CDR3 has 15 residues. The V and J ends lost 1 base and 2 bases respectively, with 9 bases between them. CDR3 amino acids: CASSQAQLAYNEQFF. As DNA, the CDR3 is TGCGCCAGCAGCCAAGCCCAGCTAGCCTACAATGAGCAGTTCTTC.

This clonotype was observed a few times. This sequence joins TRBV12-3 or TRBV12-4 and TRBJ2-7; D is unresolved. CDR3 size: 13 residues. Trimming left V 6 bases short and J 7 bases short, with 16 bases between. The CDR3 is CASSPTWGGEQYF. CDR3 coding DNA: TGTGCCAGCAGCCCGACATGGGGTGGGGAGCAGTACTTC.

CDR3 sequence reads: CASSGTWEFMIDNQPQHF. The CDR3 DNA reads TGCGCCAGCAGTGGAACATGGGAGTTTATGATAGACAATCAGCCCCAGCATTTT. The J gene is TRBJ1-5, the V gene TRBV10-2; D is ambiguous. The CDR3 is made up of 18 amino acids. CDR1 is WSHSY and CDR2 is SAAADI in the germline V gene. V shed 4 bases and J shed 3 bases, with 22 bases lying between them.

This clonotype was seen ten or more times. The chain uses TRBV2 and TRBJ1-1, with D hard to call. V gave up 3 bases and J gave up 3 bases, with 8 bases separating them. Germline lookup yields CDR1 SNHLY and CDR2 FYNNEI. The CDR3 loop spans 13 amino acids. In DNA, the CDR3 is TGTGCCAGCAGTGATGGGGTGCACACTGAAGCTTTCTTT. It codes for CASSDGVHTEAFF.

This chain uses TRBV9 with TRBJ2-1; 9 bases are a match to TRBD2. The V gene end was trimmed by 3 bases and the J gene end by 5 bases; junction bases not matched to a gene: 6. The CDR3 extends over 15 amino acids. Germline V gene sequence: CDR1 SGDLS, CDR2 YYNGEE. CDR3: CASSEGTSSHNEQFF. In DNA form, the CDR3 reads TGTGCCAGCAGCGAGGGGACTAGCAGCCACAATGAGCAGTTCTTC.

This sequence joins TRBV10-3 and TRBJ2-3; D unclear. The CDR3 has 13 residues. The germline V gene encodes CDR1 ENHRY and CDR2 SYGVKD. The V end lost 6 bases, the J end lost 3 bases, and 10 bases lay between the germline ends. The CDR3 loop reads CAIRDGRTDTQYF. DNA for the CDR3: TGTGCCATCAGGGACGGGCGGACAGATACGCAGTATTTT.

This chain joins TRBV6-1 and TRBJ2-7; 8 positions agree with TRBD2. CDR3 length equals 13 residues. J lost 4 bases, V lost 7 bases, and 6 bases had no gene match. From germline, CDR1 is MNHNS and CDR2 SASEGT. The CDR3 region is CASTAGALYEQYF. The CDR3 DNA sequence: TGTGCCAGCACAGCGGGAGCCCTGTACGAGCAGTACTTC.

V usage is TRBV21-1 and J usage is TRBJ2-3; the table's D call, TRBD1, was not checked against the DNA. TRBV21-1 is a known pseudogene. The CDR3 totals 15 residues. The CDR3 region is CASSKGPRGTDTQYF. DNA for the CDR3: TGTGCCAGCAGCAAAGGCCCCCGGGGCACAGATACGCAGTATTTT.

This clonotype has at least ten counts. The chain is built from TRBV27 and TRBJ2-7; the match to TRBD2 covers 8 bases. The germline gives CDR1 MNHEY, CDR2 SMNVEV (reference sequence). The V gene end was trimmed by 6 bases and the J gene end by 2 bases; junction bases not matched to a gene: 12. The CDR3 is made up of 16 amino acids. The CDR3 coding sequence is TGTGCCAGCAGCCACACATCCGGACTAGCCCCCTACGAGCAGTACTTC. This encodes CASSHTSGLAPYEQYF.

This clonotype has more than one count but fewer than ten. The chain joins TRBV12-5 to TRBJ2-7; 7 bases align to TRBD1. Germline assignment: CDR1 LGHNT and CDR2 FRNRAP. The CDR3 has 17 amino acids. The J segment lost 6 bases and the V segment lost 0 bases, leaving 14 bases of the junction unmatched. The CDR3 bases are TGTGCTAGTGGTTTGGTACTCCGGGACAGCGGAAAAGTCGAGCAGTACTTC. Protein: CASGLVLRDSGKVEQYF.

The chain couples TRBV20-1 to TRBJ2-3, with 12 bases matching TRBD2. Germline lookup yields CDR1 DFQATT and CDR2 SNEGSKA (reference sequence). The CDR3 runs to 22 residues. The J segment lost 2 bases and the V segment lost 5 bases, leaving 26 bases of the junction unmatched. CDR3 coding DNA: TGCAGTGCTTGGGCAGTAGTCTTGACTAGCGGGAGTCAGTCAGAGTACACAGATACGCAGTATTTT. Translated, it gives CSAWAVVLTSGSQSEYTDTQYF.

The rearrangement uses TRBV29-1 and TRBJ2-7; D gene unclear. From germline, CDR1 is SQVTM and CDR2 ANQGSEA. Trimming stripped 6 bases from V and 0 bases from J, with 15 bases between. The CDR3 is 14 amino acids. CDR3 coding DNA: TGCAGCGTCCTCGAGGAAGGGCACTCCTACGAGCAGTACTTC. It is translated as CSVLEEGHSYEQYF.

There are a few counts of this clonotype. The chain couples TRBV21-1 to TRBJ2-7; the D segment call TRBD1 is taken from the table without a DNA check. TRBV21-1 counts as a pseudogene. CDR3 length: 18 amino acids. CDR3 DNA sequence: TGTGCCAGCAGCAAAGACCCGACCCGGGACAGGAAGTATTACGAGCAGTACTTC. Protein product: CASSKDPTRDRKYYEQYF.

This chain's CDR3 is CASSLGVSFYNEQFF. CDR3 bases: TGTGCCAGCAGTTTAGGGGTCTCTTTCTACAATGAGCAGTTCTTC. This chain joins TRBV27 and TRBJ2-1; D gene unclear. This CDR3 spans 15 amino acids. CDR1 is MNHEY, CDR2 SMNVEV, per germline (reference sequence). The V gene lost 2 bases and the J gene lost 3 bases, with 11 bases spanning the gap.